This paragraph reports one T cell receptor (beta chain). The sample comes from a study of control samples from healthy donors and cancer patients. Generated by immunoSEQ multiplex PCR, the TCRdb table keeps only in-frame clones and is missing some. Of around 140,000 clones in the sample, nearly 90% are singletons; the top ten hold approximately 7.5%. This receptor was identified in a man aged 45-60 years with head and neck cancer. The source material was PBMCs.

CDR3 DNA: TGTGCCAGCATCCCCGGGGATAAAGAGACCCAGTACTTC. Protein: CASIPGDKETQYF. The chain joins TRBV28 to TRBJ2-5, with D perhaps TRBD2 (5 bases). Germline V gives CDR1 MDHEN, CDR2 SYDVKM. V was clipped by 7 bases and J by 3 bases, with 12 bases between them. CDR3 length equals 13 residues.